The 4 T cell receptor beta chains below all came from one sample that was sequenced in a study of CD8+ T cells in alopecia areata. As to treatment: oral pan-JAK inhibitor, 5-10 mg twice daily. In each case, RNA was isolated and then reverse transcribed into cDNA as the sequencing template. Produced via immunoSEQ multiplex PCR; TCRdb's table is partial and in-frame only. The top ten clones hold around 13% of a sample with roughly 200,000 clones, about 60% of them seen once. The specimen was CD8+ T cells sorted from blood, collected at week 24, from a patient treated with tofacitinib. These receptors were taken from a human donor with alopecia areata.

The chain recombines TRBV5-7 with TRBJ2-7; TRBD2 is a possible D gene (5 bases). TRBV5-7 is an open reading frame whose function is uncertain. This CDR3 has 18 amino acids. Trimming stripped 0 bases from V and 2 bases from J, with 21 bases between. This CDR3 reads CASSLARGWKRRTYEQYF. CDR3 nucleotides: TGTGCCAGCAGCTTGGCCCGGGGATGGAAGCGGCGAACCTACGAGCAGTACTTC.

This clone has just one count. In DNA, the CDR3 is TGTGCCAGCAGGTTGACGGCCACCTACGAGCAGTACTTC. Translation: CASRLTATYEQYF. The chain is built from TRBV5-7 and TRBJ2-7; no clear D. TRBV5-7 is an ORF, and what it does is uncertain. V was cut by 5 bases and J by 2 bases, with 11 bases left in between. The CDR3 loop spans 13 amino acids.

J is TRBJ2-1 and V is TRBV7-9, with 12 bases fitting TRBD1. This CDR3 has 16 residues. The germline V gene has CDR1 SEHNR and CDR2 FQNEAQ (reference sequence). The V gene end was trimmed by 5 bases and the J gene end by 5 bases; junction bases not matched to a gene: 7. The DNA for the CDR3 is TGTGCCAGCAGCCCTGGGACAGGGGGCATCCACAATGAGCAGTTCTTC. Its protein is CASSPGTGGIHNEQFF.

The chain is built from TRBV5-1 and TRBJ2-2, with TRBD1 identical over 8 bases. The CDR3 is made up of 14 amino acids. V lost 3 bases, J lost 6 bases, and 4 bases stayed unmatched. Germline-derived CDR1 and CDR2 are SGHRS and YFSETQ. The CDR3 here is CASSSKQGAGELFF. CDR3 sequence (DNA): TGCGCCAGCAGCTCTAAACAGGGGGCCGGGGAGCTGTTTTTT.